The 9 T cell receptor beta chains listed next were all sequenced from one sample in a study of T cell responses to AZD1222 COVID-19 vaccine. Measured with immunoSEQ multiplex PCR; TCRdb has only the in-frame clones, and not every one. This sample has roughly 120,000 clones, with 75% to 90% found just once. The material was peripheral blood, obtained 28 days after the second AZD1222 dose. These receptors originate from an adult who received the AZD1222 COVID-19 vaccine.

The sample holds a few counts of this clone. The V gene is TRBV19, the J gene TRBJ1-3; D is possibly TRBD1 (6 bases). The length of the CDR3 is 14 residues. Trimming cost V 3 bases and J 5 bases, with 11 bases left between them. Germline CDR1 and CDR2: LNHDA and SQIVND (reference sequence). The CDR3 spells CASSMEDRRNTIYF. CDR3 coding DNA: TGTGCCAGTAGTATGGAGGACAGAAGAAACACCATATATTTT.

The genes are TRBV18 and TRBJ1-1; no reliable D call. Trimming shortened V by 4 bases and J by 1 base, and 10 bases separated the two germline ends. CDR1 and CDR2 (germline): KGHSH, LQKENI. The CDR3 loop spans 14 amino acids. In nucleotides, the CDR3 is TGTGCCAGCTCACTCATAATCGGGAACACTGAAGCTTTCTTT. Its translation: CASSLIIGNTEAFF.

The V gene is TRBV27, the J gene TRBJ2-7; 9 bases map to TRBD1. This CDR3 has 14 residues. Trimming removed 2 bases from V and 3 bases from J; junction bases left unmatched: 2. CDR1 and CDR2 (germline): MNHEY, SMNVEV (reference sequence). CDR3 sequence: CASSLTDRGYEQYF. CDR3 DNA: TGTGCCAGCAGTTTAACGGACAGGGGCTACGAGCAGTACTTC.

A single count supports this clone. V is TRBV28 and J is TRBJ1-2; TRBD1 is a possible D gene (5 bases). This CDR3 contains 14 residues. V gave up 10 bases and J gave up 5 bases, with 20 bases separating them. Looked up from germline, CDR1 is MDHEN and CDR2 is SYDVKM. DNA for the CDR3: TGTGCCACCGCGATACCGGGCCGGGGGTATGGCTACACCTTC. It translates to CATAIPGRGYGYTF.

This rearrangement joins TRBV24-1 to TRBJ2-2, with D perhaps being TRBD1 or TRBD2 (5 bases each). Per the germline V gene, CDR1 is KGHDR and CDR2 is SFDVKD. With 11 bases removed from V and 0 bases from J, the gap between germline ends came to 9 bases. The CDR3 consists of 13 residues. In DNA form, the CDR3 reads TGTGCCATCCAGGGACCGAACACCGGGGAGCTGTTTTTT. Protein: CAIQGPNTGELFF.

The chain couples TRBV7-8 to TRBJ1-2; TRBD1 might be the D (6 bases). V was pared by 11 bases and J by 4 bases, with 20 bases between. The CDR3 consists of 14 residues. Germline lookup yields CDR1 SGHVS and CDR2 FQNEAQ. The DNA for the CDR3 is TGTGCCGTAGCGCTGGACAGCGCGTCCTATGGCTACACCTTC. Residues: CAVALDSASYGYTF.

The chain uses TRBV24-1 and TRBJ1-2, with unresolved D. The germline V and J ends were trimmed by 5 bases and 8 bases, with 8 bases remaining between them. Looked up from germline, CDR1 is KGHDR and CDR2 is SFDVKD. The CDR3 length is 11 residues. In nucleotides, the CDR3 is TGTGCCACCAGTGCAGTTGAGGGCTACACCTTC. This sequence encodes CATSAVEGYTF.

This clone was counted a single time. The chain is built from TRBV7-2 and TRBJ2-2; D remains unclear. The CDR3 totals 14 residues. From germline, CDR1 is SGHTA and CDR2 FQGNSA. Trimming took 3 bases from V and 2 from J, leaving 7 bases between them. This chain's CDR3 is CASSLEINTGELFF. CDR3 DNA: TGTGCCAGCAGCTTGGAGATCAACACCGGGGAGCTGTTTTTT.

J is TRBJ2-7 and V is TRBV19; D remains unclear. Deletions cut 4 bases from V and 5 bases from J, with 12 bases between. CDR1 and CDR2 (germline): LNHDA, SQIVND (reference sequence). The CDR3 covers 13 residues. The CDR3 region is CASSKARMNEQYF. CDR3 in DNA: TGTGCCAGTAGTAAGGCCAGGATGAACGAGCAGTACTTC.